This T cell receptor (beta chain) was observed in a study of T cell responses to AZD1222 COVID-19 vaccine. Comments on this clone: Its antigen is undetermined.

The germline CDR1 and CDR2 sequences are SEHNR and FQNEAQ (reference sequence). The V end lost 5 bases, the J end lost 2 bases, and 13 bases lay between the germline ends. The CDR3 loop spans 15 amino acids. The table came from immunoSEQ multiplex PCR; TCRdb's copy has only in-frame clones and leaves some out. Altogether 150,000 to 200,000 clones are present, more than 75% being singletons, with the ten largest covering roughly 27%. Points from the study as a whole: Donors skewed white British and female; clonal diversity was possibly underestimated.

The TCR was taken from an adult who received the AZD1222 COVID-19 vaccine. The rearrangement links TRBV7-9 to TRBJ1-5; D remains ambiguous. Sequenced material: peripheral blood, taken 28 days after the second AZD1222 dose. This chain's CDR3 is CASSPMAEGNQPQHF. CDR3 in DNA: TGTGCCAGCAGCCCCATGGCAGAGGGCAATCAGCCCCAGCATTTT.